This is a list of T cell receptor beta chains from one sample in a study of radiation and T cells in renal cell carcinoma. Method: immunoSEQ multiplex PCR; TCRdb's copy keeps in-frame clones and lacks some. Among approximately 100,000 clones listed, around nine tenths were seen once. The sample in question was blood, obtained from a patient whose treatment included radiotherapy and nephrectomy. Source of these receptors: a man between 45 and 60 years old with renal cell carcinoma. Both conserved end residues are part of each CDR3. The D gene is left open where the match is weak. Clone size is shown for a subset of rows, as once, few, many or a class of expanded clone.

J gene: TRBJ2-2; D gene: NA; clone size: NA; V gene: TRBV4-2; CDR3 protein: CASSGLPDGGELFF; CDR3 DNA: TGTGCCAGCAGCGGGCTGCCCGACGGCGGGGAGCTGTTTTTT
J gene: TRBJ2-3; D gene: TRBD2; clone size: NA; V gene: TRBV11-2; CDR3 protein: CASSWSGVQTDTQYF; CDR3 DNA: TGTGCCAGCAGCTGGAGCGGGGTCCAGACAGATACGCAGTATTTT
J gene: TRBJ2-3; D gene: NA; clone size: NA; V gene: TRBV11-1; CDR3 protein: CASSLVLDPDTQYF; CDR3 DNA: TGTGCCAGCAGCTTAGTATTAGATCCAGATACGCAGTATTTT
J gene: TRBJ1-3; D gene: NA; clone size: few; V gene: TRBV7-9; CDR3 protein: CASSSERTVGNTIYF; CDR3 DNA: TGTGCCAGCAGCTCGGAAAGGACCGTTGGAAACACCATATATTTT
J gene: TRBJ2-2; D gene: TRBD2; clone size: NA; V gene: TRBV30; CDR3 protein: CAWRAHLGLAGGNTGELFF; CDR3 DNA: TGTGCCTGGAGAGCCCACCTGGGACTAGCGGGGGGAAACACCGGGGAGCTGTTTTTT
J gene: TRBJ2-7; D gene: NA; clone size: NA; V gene: TRBV27; CDR3 protein: CASRQLAGSYEQYF; CDR3 DNA: TGTGCCAGCAGACAACTGGCGGGCTCCTACGAGCAGTACTTC
J gene: TRBJ2-4; D gene: NA; clone size: NA; V gene: TRBV5-4; CDR3 protein: CASSLASSAGIQYF; CDR3 DNA: TGTGCCAGCAGCTTGGCCTCGTCGGCGGGCATTCAGTACTTC
J gene: TRBJ2-2; D gene: NA; clone size: NA; V gene: TRBV10-2; CDR3 protein: CASSDHLPGELFF; CDR3 DNA: TGCGCCAGCAGTGACCACCTTCCGGGGGAGCTGTTTTTT
J gene: TRBJ1-2; D gene: NA; clone size: NA; V gene: TRBV7-6; CDR3 protein: CASSSLAGTDGYTF; CDR3 DNA: TGTGCCAGCAGCTCCCTGGCAGGGACGGATGGCTACACCTTC
J gene: TRBJ2-2; D gene: NA; clone size: NA; V gene: TRBV5-1; CDR3 protein: CASMYAEGGSGELFF; CDR3 DNA: TGCGCCAGCATGTACGCCGAAGGGGGGTCCGGGGAGCTGTTTTTT
J gene: TRBJ1-4; D gene: TRBD1; clone size: NA; V gene: TRBV13; CDR3 protein: CASRPTGVVSTPTNEKLFF; CDR3 DNA: TGTGCCAGCAGACCGACAGGGGTGGTATCTACCCCTACTAATGAAAAACTGTTTTTT
J gene: TRBJ2-1; D gene: TRBD1; clone size: NA; V gene: TRBV5-6; CDR3 protein: CASSLGQGVHEQFF; CDR3 DNA: TGTGCCAGCAGCTTGGGACAGGGTGTCCATGAGCAGTTCTTC
J gene: TRBJ1-1; D gene: NA; clone size: few; V gene: TRBV6-5; CDR3 protein: CASVSGTEAFF; CDR3 DNA: TGTGCCAGTGTGTCGGGCACTGAAGCTTTCTTT
J gene: TRBJ2-7; D gene: TRBD1; clone size: NA; V gene: TRBV10-3; CDR3 protein: CAISAQTGGNYEQYF; CDR3 DNA: TGTGCCATCAGTGCCCAGACAGGGGGGAACTACGAGCAGTACTTC
J gene: TRBJ1-6; D gene: NA; clone size: NA; V gene: TRBV19; CDR3 protein: CASSIGPGRNSPLHF; CDR3 DNA: TGTGCCAGTAGTATAGGCCCGGGCCGTAATTCACCCCTCCACTTT
J gene: TRBJ1-2; D gene: TRBD1; clone size: NA; V gene: TRBV27; CDR3 protein: CASSKGVTGSQGNYGYTF; CDR3 DNA: TGTGCCAGCAGCAAGGGCGTGACAGGGTCGCAGGGAAACTATGGCTACACCTTC
J gene: TRBJ2-7; D gene: NA; clone size: NA; V gene: TRBV19; CDR3 protein: CASSIGPEVLYEQYF; CDR3 DNA: TGTGCCAGTAGTATAGGACCAGAGGTCCTCTACGAGCAGTACTTC
J gene: TRBJ1-1; D gene: NA; clone size: NA; V gene: TRBV6-5; CDR3 protein: CASSQGGNTEAFF; CDR3 DNA: TGTGCCAGCAGCCAAGGAGGGAACACTGAAGCTTTCTTT
J gene: TRBJ2-5; D gene: NA; clone size: NA; V gene: TRBV30; CDR3 protein: CAWSVGSSGETQYF; CDR3 DNA: TGTGCCTGGAGTGTAGGTTCTAGTGGAGAGACCCAGTACTTC
J gene: TRBJ2-5; D gene: NA; clone size: once; V gene: TRBV4-3; CDR3 protein: CASSPQGSETQYF; CDR3 DNA: TGCGCCAGCAGCCCACAGGGTTCCGAGACCCAGTACTTC
J gene: TRBJ2-1; D gene: NA; clone size: NA; V gene: TRBV9; CDR3 protein: CASSDQGLDNEQFF; CDR3 DNA: TGTGCCAGCAGCGACCAAGGACTTGACAATGAGCAGTTCTTC
J gene: TRBJ2-7; D gene: NA; clone size: NA; V gene: TRBV9; CDR3 protein: CASSVGSWDEQYF; CDR3 DNA: TGTGCCAGCAGCGTAGGAAGTTGGGACGAGCAGTACTTC
J gene: TRBJ2-7; D gene: TRBD2; clone size: NA; V gene: TRBV14; CDR3 protein: CASSLLTSGGAAYEQYF; CDR3 DNA: TGTGCCAGCAGCCTGTTGACTAGCGGGGGGGCCGCGTACGAGCAGTACTTC
J gene: TRBJ2-2; D gene: TRBD2; clone size: NA; V gene: TRBV5-1; CDR3 protein: CASSLRGGPGELFF; CDR3 DNA: TGCGCCAGCAGCTTGCGGGGGGGCCCCGGGGAGCTGTTTTTT
J gene: TRBJ2-3; D gene: NA; clone size: once; V gene: TRBV7-2; CDR3 protein: CASSLDTPTDTQYF; CDR3 DNA: TGTGCCAGCAGCTTAGACACCCCCACAGATACGCAGTATTTT
J gene: TRBJ1-1; D gene: NA; clone size: NA; V gene: TRBV6-5; CDR3 protein: CASSYSGLGNTEAFF; CDR3 DNA: TGTGCCAGCAGTTACTCGGGGCTCGGGAACACTGAAGCTTTCTTT
J gene: TRBJ2-1; D gene: NA; clone size: NA; V gene: TRBV13; CDR3 protein: CASSYLNEQFF; CDR3 DNA: TGTGCCAGCAGCTACCTCAATGAGCAGTTCTTC
J gene: TRBJ1-1; D gene: NA; clone size: NA; V gene: TRBV4-3; CDR3 protein: CASSQENRVNTEAFF; CDR3 DNA: TGCGCCAGCAGCCAAGAAAACAGGGTTAACACTGAAGCTTTCTTT
J gene: TRBJ1-5; D gene: NA; clone size: NA; V gene: TRBV18; CDR3 protein: CASSPGDQPQHF; CDR3 DNA: TGTGCCAGCTCACCCGGGGATCAGCCCCAGCATTTT
J gene: TRBJ2-7; D gene: NA; clone size: NA; V gene: TRBV6-5; CDR3 protein: CASSYSSHEVYEQYF; CDR3 DNA: TGTGCCAGCAGTTACTCGAGTCACGAGGTCTACGAGCAGTACTTC
J gene: TRBJ1-1; D gene: NA; clone size: few; V gene: TRBV7-2; CDR3 protein: CASSFQGVNTEAFF; CDR3 DNA: TGTGCCAGCAGCTTTCAAGGGGTGAACACTGAAGCTTTCTTT
J gene: TRBJ2-5; D gene: NA; clone size: NA; V gene: TRBV7-9; CDR3 protein: CASSYSRTALTRPQETQYF; CDR3 DNA: TGTGCCAGCAGCTACTCCAGGACAGCTCTAACGAGACCCCAAGAGACCCAGTACTTC
J gene: TRBJ2-7; D gene: TRBD1; clone size: NA; V gene: TRBV7-6; CDR3 protein: CASSGGQGRNEQYF; CDR3 DNA: TGTGCCAGCAGCGGGGGACAGGGGAGGAACGAGCAGTACTTC
J gene: TRBJ2-1; D gene: NA; clone size: NA; V gene: TRBV27; CDR3 protein: CASRRPGTYNEQFF; CDR3 DNA: TGTGCCAGCAGGCGACCCGGGACTTACAATGAGCAGTTCTTC
J gene: TRBJ1-2; D gene: TRBD1; clone size: NA; V gene: TRBV5-1; CDR3 protein: CASSLEGTGLNYGYTF; CDR3 DNA: TGCGCCAGCAGCTTGGAGGGGACAGGCCTAAACTATGGCTACACCTTC
J gene: TRBJ2-7; D gene: NA; clone size: NA; V gene: TRBV11-2; CDR3 protein: CASSLGDSQGEQYF; CDR3 DNA: TGTGCCAGCAGCTTAGGGGACTCCCAGGGGGAGCAGTACTTC
J gene: TRBJ2-5; D gene: TRBD2; clone size: NA; V gene: TRBV18; CDR3 protein: CASSPPVASGLQETQYF; CDR3 DNA: TGTGCCAGCTCACCACCCGTGGCTAGCGGGCTCCAAGAGACCCAGTACTTC
J gene: TRBJ2-7; D gene: NA; clone size: NA; V gene: TRBV19; CDR3 protein: CASSIGAGHTGEQYF; CDR3 DNA: TGTGCCAGTAGTATTGGGGCAGGCCATACGGGCGAGCAGTACTTC
J gene: TRBJ2-7; D gene: TRBD1; clone size: NA; V gene: TRBV7-9; CDR3 protein: CASTRGDRANEQYF; CDR3 DNA: TGTGCCAGCACCCGGGGGGACAGGGCCAACGAGCAGTACTTC
J gene: TRBJ1-3; D gene: TRBD1; clone size: NA; V gene: TRBV13; CDR3 protein: CASSRDRASGNTIYF; CDR3 DNA: TGTGCCAGCAGTCGTGACAGGGCCTCTGGAAACACCATATATTTT
J gene: TRBJ1-1; D gene: NA; clone size: NA; V gene: TRBV9; CDR3 protein: CASSPYPDTNTEAFF; CDR3 DNA: TGTGCCAGCAGCCCATATCCCGATACGAACACTGAAGCTTTCTTT
J gene: TRBJ1-1; D gene: TRBD1; clone size: NA; V gene: TRBV9; CDR3 protein: CASSVDRRDRGRTEAFF; CDR3 DNA: TGTGCCAGCAGCGTAGACCGACGGGACAGGGGACGAACTGAAGCTTTCTTT
J gene: TRBJ2-1; D gene: NA; clone size: NA; V gene: TRBV11-2; CDR3 protein: CASSLGSYNEQFF; CDR3 DNA: TGTGCCAGCAGCTTAGGTTCGTACAATGAGCAGTTCTTC
J gene: TRBJ1-4; D gene: NA; clone size: NA; V gene: TRBV4-1; CDR3 protein: CASKGTNEKLFF; CDR3 DNA: TGCGCCAGCAAAGGAACTAATGAAAAACTGTTTTTT
J gene: TRBJ2-5; D gene: TRBD2; clone size: NA; V gene: TRBV5-1; CDR3 protein: CASSLVAGGEETQYF; CDR3 DNA: TGCGCCAGCAGCTTGGTGGCGGGAGGGGAAGAGACCCAGTACTTC
J gene: TRBJ1-3; D gene: NA; clone size: NA; V gene: TRBV30; CDR3 protein: CAWSEGDSGNTIYF; CDR3 DNA: TGTGCCTGGAGTGAAGGGGACTCTGGAAACACCATATATTTT
J gene: TRBJ1-6; D gene: NA; clone size: NA; V gene: TRBV5-1; CDR3 protein: CASSPGQSYNSPLHF; CDR3 DNA: TGCGCCAGCAGCCCTGGACAGAGCTATAATTCACCCCTCCACTTT
J gene: TRBJ2-7; D gene: NA; clone size: NA; V gene: TRBV6-5; CDR3 protein: CASSPPYGSYEQYF; CDR3 DNA: TGTGCCAGCAGCCCCCCCTACGGAAGCTACGAGCAGTACTTC